This TCR beta chain was identified in a study of OX40 agonist ivuxolimab in advanced cancers. General observations from the study: There was clonal expansion of CD4+ and CD8+ blood T cells by week 6 at 0.1 to 3.0 mg/kg. A proportion of nonresponders additionally exhibited low normalized T-cell clonal expansion.

With baseline, cycle 4 day 1, and cycle 7 day 1 as timepoints, blood was sampled. The trim removed 5 bases at V and 5 bases at J, leaving 1 base unmatched. Germline V gene sequence: CDR1 MNHEY, CDR2 SMNVEV (reference sequence). The CDR3 contains 15 residues. Generated by immunoSEQ multiplex PCR, the TCRdb table keeps only in-frame clones and is missing some. The sample has roughly 70,000 clones; 85% to 90% are singletons. As concerns this clone: Its antigen is still unknown.

The receptor was derived from an adult with an advanced solid tumor such as melanoma, head and neck, liver or kidney cancer. V is TRBV27 and J is TRBJ2-3; 16 bases are a match to TRBD2. Material: CD4+ or CD8+ T cells sorted from blood, obtained in a trial of the OX40 agonist ivuxolimab. CDR3: CASSGTSGGGDTQYF. In DNA, the CDR3 is TGTGCCAGCAGTGGGACTAGCGGGGGGGGAGATACGCAGTATTTT.